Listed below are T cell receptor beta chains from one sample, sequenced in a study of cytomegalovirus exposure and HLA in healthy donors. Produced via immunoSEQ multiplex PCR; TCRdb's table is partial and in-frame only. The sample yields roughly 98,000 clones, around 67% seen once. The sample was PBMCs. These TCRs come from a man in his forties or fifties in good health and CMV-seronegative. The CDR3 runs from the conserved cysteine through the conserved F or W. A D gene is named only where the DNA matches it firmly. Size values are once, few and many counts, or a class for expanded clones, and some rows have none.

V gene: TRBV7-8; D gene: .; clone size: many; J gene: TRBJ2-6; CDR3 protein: CASTAGANVLTF; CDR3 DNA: TGTGCCAGCACCGCGGGGGCCAACGTCCTGACTTTC
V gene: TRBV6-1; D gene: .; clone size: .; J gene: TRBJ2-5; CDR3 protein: CASSGSAADVTQYF; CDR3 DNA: TGTGCCAGCAGTGGATCCGCGGCAGACGTGACCCAGTACTTC
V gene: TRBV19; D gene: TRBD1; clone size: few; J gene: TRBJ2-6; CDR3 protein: CASPRTGDPSGANVLTF; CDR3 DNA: TGTGCCAGCCCCAGGACAGGGGACCCCTCTGGGGCCAACGTCCTGACTTTC
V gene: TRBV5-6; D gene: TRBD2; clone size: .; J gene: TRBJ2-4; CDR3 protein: CASSSRRTSGLKNIQYF; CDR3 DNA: TGTGCCAGCAGCTCGAGGAGGACTAGCGGTCTGAAAAACATTCAGTACTTC
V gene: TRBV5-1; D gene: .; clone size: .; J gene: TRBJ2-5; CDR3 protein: CASSLAAQYQETQYF; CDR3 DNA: TGCGCCAGCAGCTTGGCCGCACAGTACCAAGAGACCCAGTACTTC
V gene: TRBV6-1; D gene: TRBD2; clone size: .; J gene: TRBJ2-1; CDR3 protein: CASRRGLGVNEQFF; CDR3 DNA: TGTGCCAGCAGGCGGGGACTAGGCGTCAATGAGCAGTTCTTC
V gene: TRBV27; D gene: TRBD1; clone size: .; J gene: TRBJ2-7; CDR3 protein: CASSRTGRIVYEQYF; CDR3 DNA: TGTGCCAGCAGCCGGACAGGGAGAATAGTCTACGAGCAGTACTTC
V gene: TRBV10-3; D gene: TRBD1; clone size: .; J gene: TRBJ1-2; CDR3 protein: CAISAGGGGYGYTF; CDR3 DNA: TGTGCCATCAGTGCTGGAGGGGGCGGCTATGGCTACACCTTC
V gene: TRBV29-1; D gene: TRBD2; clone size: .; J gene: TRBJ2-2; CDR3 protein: CSVELGGRATGELFF; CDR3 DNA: TGCAGCGTTGAACTGGGCGGGAGGGCGACCGGGGAGCTGTTTTTT
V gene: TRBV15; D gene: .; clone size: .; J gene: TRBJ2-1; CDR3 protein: CATSRARSTAVEQFF; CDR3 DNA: TGTGCCACCAGCAGAGCTAGGTCTACGGCGGTAGAGCAGTTCTTC
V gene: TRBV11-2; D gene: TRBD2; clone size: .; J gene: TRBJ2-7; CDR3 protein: CASSVLAGGPYEQYF; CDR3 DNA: TGTGCCAGCAGCGTACTAGCGGGGGGCCCCTACGAGCAGTACTTC
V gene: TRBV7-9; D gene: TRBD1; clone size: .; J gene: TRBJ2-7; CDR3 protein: CASSSTGDSSIAYEQYF; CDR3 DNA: TGTGCCAGCAGCTCAACCGGGGACAGTTCGATCGCCTACGAGCAGTACTTC
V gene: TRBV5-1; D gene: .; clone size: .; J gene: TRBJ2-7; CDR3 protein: CASSLDRVMDEQYF; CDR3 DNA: TGCGCCAGCAGCTTGGACAGGGTCATGGACGAGCAGTACTTC
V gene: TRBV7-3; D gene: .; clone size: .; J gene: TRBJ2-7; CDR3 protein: CASSTYPSYEQYF; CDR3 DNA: TGTGCCAGCAGCACCTACCCGAGCTACGAGCAGTACTTC
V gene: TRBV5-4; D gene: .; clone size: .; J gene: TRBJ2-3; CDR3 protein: CASSLPSTRPIPDTQYF; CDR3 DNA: TGTGCCAGCAGCTTGCCCTCGACTAGACCTATCCCAGATACGCAGTATTTT
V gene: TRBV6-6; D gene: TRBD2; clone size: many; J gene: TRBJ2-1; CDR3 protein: CASSPGGGESDYRFF; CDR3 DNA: TGTGCCAGCAGTCCCGGGGGGGGCGAGTCCGATTATCGGTTCTTC
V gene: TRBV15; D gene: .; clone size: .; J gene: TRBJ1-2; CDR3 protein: CATSRDITGLNYGYTF; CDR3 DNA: TGTGCCACCAGCAGAGATATAACAGGCCTGAACTATGGCTACACCTTC
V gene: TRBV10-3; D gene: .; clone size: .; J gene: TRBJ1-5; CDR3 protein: CAISETRQDHQPQHF; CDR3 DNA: TGTGCCATCAGTGAAACTAGACAGGACCATCAGCCCCAGCATTTT
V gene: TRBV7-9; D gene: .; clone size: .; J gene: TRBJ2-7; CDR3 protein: CASSHGQIYEQYF; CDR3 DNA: TGTGCCAGCTCTCACGGACAGATTTACGAGCAGTACTTC
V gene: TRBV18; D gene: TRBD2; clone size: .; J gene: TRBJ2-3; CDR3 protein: CASSPLPSGGTTDTQYF; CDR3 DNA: TGTGCCAGCTCACCACTCCCTAGCGGGGGGACCACAGATACGCAGTATTTT
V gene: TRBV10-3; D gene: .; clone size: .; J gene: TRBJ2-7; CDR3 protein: CATPYSLTGLYEQYF; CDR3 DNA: TGTGCCACCCCTTATAGTCTTACGGGTCTTTACGAGCAGTACTTC
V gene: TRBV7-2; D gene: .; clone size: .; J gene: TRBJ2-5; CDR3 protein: CASSLGAAPPSVETQYF; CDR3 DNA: TGTGCCAGCAGCCTAGGGGCAGCCCCTCCTTCGGTGGAGACCCAGTACTTC
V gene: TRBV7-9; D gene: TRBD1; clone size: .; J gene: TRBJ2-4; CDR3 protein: CASSSRQGAKNIQYF; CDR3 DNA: TGTGCCAGCAGTTCGAGACAGGGAGCCAAAAACATTCAGTACTTC
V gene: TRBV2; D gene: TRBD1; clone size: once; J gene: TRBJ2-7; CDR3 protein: CASSRDRNYEQYF; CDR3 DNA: TGTGCCAGCTCCCGGGACAGGAATTACGAGCAGTACTTC
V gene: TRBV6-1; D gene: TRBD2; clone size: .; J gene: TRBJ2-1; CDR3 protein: CASRPSGRYNEQFF; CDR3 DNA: TGTGCCAGCAGACCTAGCGGTCGCTACAATGAGCAGTTCTTC
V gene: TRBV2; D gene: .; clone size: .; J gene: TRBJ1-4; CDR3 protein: CASSPRTASDEKLFF; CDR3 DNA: TGTGCCAGCAGTCCGAGGACAGCATCGGACGAAAAACTGTTTTTT
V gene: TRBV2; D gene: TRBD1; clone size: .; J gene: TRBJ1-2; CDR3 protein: CASIPSGQGVGYTF; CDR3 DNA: TGTGCCAGCATTCCTTCCGGACAGGGGGTTGGCTACACCTTC
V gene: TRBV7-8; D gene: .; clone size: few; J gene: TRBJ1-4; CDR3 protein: CASRKDSANEKLFF; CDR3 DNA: TGTGCCAGCAGGAAAGACAGTGCGAATGAAAAACTGTTTTTT